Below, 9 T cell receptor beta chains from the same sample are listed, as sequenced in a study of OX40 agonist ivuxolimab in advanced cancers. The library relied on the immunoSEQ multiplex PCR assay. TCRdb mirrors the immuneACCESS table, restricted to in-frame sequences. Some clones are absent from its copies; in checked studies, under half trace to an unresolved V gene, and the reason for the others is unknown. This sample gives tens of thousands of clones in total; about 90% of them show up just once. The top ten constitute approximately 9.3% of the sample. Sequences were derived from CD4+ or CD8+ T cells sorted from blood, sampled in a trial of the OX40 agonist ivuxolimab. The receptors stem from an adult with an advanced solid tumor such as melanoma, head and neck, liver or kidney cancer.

CDR3 amino acids: CASTFTGISYEQYF. CDR3 nucleotide sequence: TGTGCCAGCACCTTTACAGGTATCTCCTACGAGCAGTACTTC. The chain links TRBV28 to TRBJ2-7; TRBD1 is a possible D gene (5 bases). V gave up 7 bases and J gave up 0 bases, with 13 bases separating them. CDR3 length equals 14 residues. Germline CDR1 is MDHEN and CDR2 is SYDVKM.

This CDR3 reads CASTDRVGSNQPQHF. CDR3 nucleotides: TGTGCCAGTACCGACAGGGTAGGTAGCAATCAGCCCCAGCATTTT. J is TRBJ1-5 and V is TRBV6-1, with 7 bases that match TRBD1. CDR1 and CDR2 from the germline V gene are MNHNS and SASEGT. CDR3 length: 15 amino acids. The V gene end was trimmed by 9 bases and the J gene end by 0 bases; junction bases not matched to a gene: 8.

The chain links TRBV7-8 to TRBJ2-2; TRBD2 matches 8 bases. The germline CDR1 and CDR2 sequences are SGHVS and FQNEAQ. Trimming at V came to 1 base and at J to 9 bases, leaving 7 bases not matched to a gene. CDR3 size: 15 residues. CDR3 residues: CASSLGSSGIRELFF. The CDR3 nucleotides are TGTGCCAGCAGCTTAGGGAGTAGCGGGATCCGGGAGCTGTTTTTT.

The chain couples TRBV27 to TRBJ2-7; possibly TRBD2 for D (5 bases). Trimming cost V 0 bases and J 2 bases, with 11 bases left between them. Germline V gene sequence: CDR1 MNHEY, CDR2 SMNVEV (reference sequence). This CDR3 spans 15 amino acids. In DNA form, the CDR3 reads TGTGCCAGCAGTTTATCGTCGCGGGTTACCTACGAGCAGTACTTC. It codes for CASSLSSRVTYEQYF.

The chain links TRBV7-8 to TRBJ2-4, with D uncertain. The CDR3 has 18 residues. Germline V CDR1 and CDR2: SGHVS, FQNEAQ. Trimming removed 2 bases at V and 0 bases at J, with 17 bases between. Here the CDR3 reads CASSLSAGGYLAKNIQYF. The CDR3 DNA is TGTGCCAGCAGCTTATCAGCCGGCGGCTATCTAGCCAAAAACATTCAGTACTTC.

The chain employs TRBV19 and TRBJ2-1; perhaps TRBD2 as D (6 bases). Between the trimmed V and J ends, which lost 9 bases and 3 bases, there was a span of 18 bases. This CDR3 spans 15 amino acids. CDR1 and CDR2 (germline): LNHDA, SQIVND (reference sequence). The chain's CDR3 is CARVRLIAVYNEQFF. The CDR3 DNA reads TGTGCCAGGGTCCGCTTGATAGCGGTCTACAATGAGCAGTTCTTC.

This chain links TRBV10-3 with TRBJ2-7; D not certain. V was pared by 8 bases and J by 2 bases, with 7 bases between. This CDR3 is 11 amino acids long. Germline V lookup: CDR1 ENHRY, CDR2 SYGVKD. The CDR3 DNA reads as TGTGCCATCCGTCAGACCTACGAGCAGTACTTC. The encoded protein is CAIRQTYEQYF.

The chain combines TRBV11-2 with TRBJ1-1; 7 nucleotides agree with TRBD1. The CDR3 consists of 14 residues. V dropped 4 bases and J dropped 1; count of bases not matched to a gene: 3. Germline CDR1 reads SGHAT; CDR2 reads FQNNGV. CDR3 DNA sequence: TGTGCCAGCAGCTGGGACAGAGCGAACACTGAAGCTTTCTTT. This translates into CASSWDRANTEAFF.

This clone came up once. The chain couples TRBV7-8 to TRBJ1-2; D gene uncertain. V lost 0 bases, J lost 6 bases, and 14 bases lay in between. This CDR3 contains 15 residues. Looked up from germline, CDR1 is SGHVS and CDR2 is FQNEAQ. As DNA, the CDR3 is TGTGCCAGCAGCTTAGCTCGCACAGTAGATAATGGCTACACCTTC. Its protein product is CASSLARTVDNGYTF.